The 20 T cell receptor beta chains given below trace back to one sample, sequenced in a study of cytomegalovirus exposure and HLA in healthy donors. The PCR made use of 60 Vbeta and 13 Jbeta primers. TCRdb's table, derived via immunoSEQ multiplex PCR, lists solely in-frame clones and lacks some. The data contain under 200,000 clones, about 80% of them singletons. Sample: PBMCs. These receptors were collected from a man aged 25-40 years in good health and CMV-seropositive.

The V gene is TRBV19, the J gene TRBJ2-7, with TRBD1 matching 7 bases. Germline CDR1 reads LNHDA; CDR2 reads SQIVND (reference sequence). J gave up 1 base and V 1 base, and 4 bases lay outside the gene matches. CDR3 length: 15 residues. CDR3 DNA sequence: TGTGCCAGTAGTATAGCCCCAGGGGGATCCTACGAGCAGTACTTC. Protein product: CASSIAPGGSYEQYF.

The gene calls are TRBV5-1 and TRBJ2-2, with D unresolved. This CDR3 region has 15 residues. Germline V gene sequence: CDR1 SGHRS, CDR2 YFSETQ. Trimming removed 0 bases at V and 0 bases at J, with 6 bases between. CDR3 in amino acids: CASSLDRPNTGELFF. CDR3 coding DNA: TGCGCCAGCAGCTTGGACAGACCGAACACCGGGGAGCTGTTTTTT.

This clone was observed a few times. This chain joins TRBV4-1 and TRBJ2-7; 9 bases are shared with TRBD1. CDR1 and CDR2 from the germline V gene are MGHRA and YSYEKL. V was clipped by 1 base and J by 1 base; unmatched bases: 5. CDR3 length: 16 residues. In DNA, the CDR3 is TGCGCCAGCAGCCAAGTGGAAGGACAGGGGTCCTACGAGCAGTACTTC. Translating it yields CASSQVEGQGSYEQYF.

The V call is TRBV6-5, the J call TRBJ1-5; no definite D call. The V and J ends lost 6 bases and 7 bases respectively, with 13 bases between them. This CDR3 is built from 13 residues. Germline CDR1 and CDR2: MNHEY and SVGAGI. The CDR3 DNA reads as TGTGCCAGCAGCCTCGGAGAAGGACAGCCCCAGCATTTT. Translating gives CASSLGEGQPQHF.

This chain uses TRBV6-1 with TRBJ1-6; D not certain. V was cut by 2 bases and J by 6 bases, with 14 bases left in between. CDR1 is MNHNS, CDR2 SASEGT, per germline. The CDR3 has 16 amino acids. CDR3 residues: CASSELEARRNSPLHF. DNA of the CDR3: TGTGCCAGCAGTGAATTAGAGGCGCGCCGTAATTCACCCCTCCACTTT.

The rearrangement joins TRBV5-1 to TRBJ1-6; D possibly corresponds to TRBD1 (6 bases). Germline-derived CDR1 and CDR2 are SGHRS and YFSETQ. V lost 0 bases and J 7 bases, leaving 8 bases between the germline ends. The CDR3 has 14 amino acids. CDR3 in DNA: TGCGCCAGCAGCTTGGGACAGGAGAATTCACCCCTCCACTTT. Its protein product is CASSLGQENSPLHF. The entire variable domain, with the rest obtained from reference TRBV5-1 and TRBJ1-6, is as follows: KAGVTQTPRYLIKTRGQQVTLSCSPISGHRSVSWYQQTPGQGLQFLFEYFSETQRNKGNFPGRFSGRQFSNSRSEMNVSTLELGDSALYLCASSLGQENSPLHFGNGTRLTVT.

The rearrangement links TRBV11-1 to TRBJ2-7; 7 bases are a match to TRBD2. CDR1 and CDR2 (germline): SGHAT, FQDESV (reference sequence). The CDR3 is 12 residues long. V lost 10 bases to trimming and J lost 3 bases; unmatched junction nucleotides: 6. CDR3 loop: CATAGGGYEQYF. CDR3 DNA: TGTGCCACCGCTGGGGGGGGCTACGAGCAGTACTTC.

The chain carries TRBV9 and TRBJ2-7, with D maybe TRBD2 (6 bases). In germline, CDR1 is SGDLS, CDR2 YYNGEE. The CDR3 totals 15 residues. The V end was cut by 3 bases, the J end by 3 bases, with 16 bases between. CDR3 sequence: CASSAGPGGIYEQYF. The CDR3 DNA sequence: TGTGCCAGCAGCGCCGGGCCAGGAGGGATCTACGAGCAGTACTTC.

This clone has a single count. The chain combines TRBV6-1 with TRBJ2-7; tentatively, D is TRBD1 (6 bases). The germline V and J ends were trimmed by 3 bases and 1 base, with 10 bases remaining between them. CDR1 and CDR2 from the germline V gene are MNHNS and SASEGT. The CDR3 has 14 residues. The CDR3 reads CASSEGGQSYEQYF. As DNA, the CDR3 is TGTGCCAGCAGTGAGGGTGGACAGTCCTACGAGCAGTACTTC.

This clone appeared a few times. The V and J genes are TRBV28 and TRBJ1-2; TRBD1 agrees at 7 bases. The CDR3 is made up of 14 amino acids. CDR1 is MDHEN and CDR2 is SYDVKM in the germline V gene. The V gene end was trimmed by 8 bases and the J gene end by 7 bases; junction bases not matched to a gene: 13. The CDR3 is CASRLVQGGSGYTF. The CDR3 DNA is TGTGCCAGCCGCCTGGTTCAGGGGGGCTCTGGCTACACCTTC.

This chain uses TRBV30 with TRBJ1-1, with TRBD1 matching over 7 bases. Trimming removed 5 bases from V and 3 bases from J; junction bases left unmatched: 6. The germline V gene has CDR1 GTSNPN and CDR2 SVGIG (reference sequence). The length of the CDR3 is 13 residues. The CDR3 DNA sequence: TGTGCCTGGGTGACAGGGTATTACACTGAAGCTTTCTTT. This codes for CAWVTGYYTEAFF.

The genes are TRBV7-9 and TRBJ2-7; 8 bases fit TRBD1. V shed 8 bases, J shed 3 bases, and the junction held 6 bases outside the gene matches. CDR1 and CDR2 from the germline V gene are SEHNR and FQNEAQ (reference sequence). The CDR3 is 13 residues long. The CDR3: CASGGTGRYEQYF. In DNA, the CDR3 is TGTGCCAGCGGGGGGACAGGCCGCTACGAGCAGTACTTC.

This clone has more than one count but fewer than ten. J is TRBJ2-7 and V is TRBV5-6, with 8 bases lining up with TRBD1. Germline CDR1 reads SGHDT; CDR2 reads YYEEEE. This CDR3 contains 16 residues. V lost 3 bases and J lost 0; bases outside the gene matches: 8. CDR3 in amino acids: CASSWTGTGSSYEQYF. The DNA for the CDR3 is TGTGCCAGCAGCTGGACCGGGACAGGAAGCTCCTACGAGCAGTACTTC.

J is TRBJ2-3 and V is TRBV21-1; the DNA was not used to check the table's D call, TRBD1. TRBV21-1 is reported as a pseudogene. CDR3 length: 15 residues. DNA for the CDR3: TGTGCCAGCAGCACCGACAGAAAGGCAGAGGATACGCAGTATTTT. Its translation: CASSTDRKAEDTQYF.

The chain has TRBV28 and TRBJ2-5; TRBD1 matches at 7 bases. CDR1 and CDR2 from the germline V gene are MDHEN and SYDVKM. The CDR3 is 14 amino acids. The trim removed 5 bases at V and 4 bases at J, leaving 7 bases unmatched. CDR3 amino acids: CASSAQDRAETQYF. CDR3 bases: TGTGCCAGCAGTGCCCAAGACAGGGCAGAGACCCAGTACTTC.

In its sample, this clone was seen a few times. The V gene is TRBV5-6, the J gene TRBJ1-2; TRBD1 matches at 8 bases. V was clipped by 3 bases and J by 7 bases; unmatched bases: 8. Per germline, CDR1 SGHDT and CDR2 YYEEEE. This CDR3 is built from 14 residues. CDR3 loop: CASSSRTGSFGYTF. The CDR3 DNA follows: TGTGCCAGCAGCTCAAGGACAGGGAGCTTTGGCTACACCTTC.

This sequence joins TRBV5-1 and TRBJ2-2; 9 bases match TRBD2. CDR3 length: 16 amino acids. Germline-derived CDR1 and CDR2 are SGHRS and YFSETQ. V shed 3 bases, J shed 6 bases, and the junction held 9 bases outside the gene matches. The CDR3 protein is CASSSQAGGRAGELFF. In DNA, the CDR3 is TGCGCCAGCAGCTCCCAAGCGGGGGGACGGGCCGGGGAGCTGTTTTTT.

V and J are TRBV4-2 and TRBJ1-1, with 12 bases aligning to TRBD1. The V gene end was trimmed by 0 bases and the J gene end by 6 bases; junction bases not matched to a gene: 11. Germline lookup yields CDR1 LGHNA and CDR2 YNFKEQ. This CDR3 is built from 18 residues. Written as DNA, the CDR3 is TGTGCCAGCAGCCAAGATCGTAACGGGGGACAGGGGGCTCCTGAAGCTTTCTTT. Protein sequence: CASSQDRNGGQGAPEAFF.

The genes are TRBV6-5 and TRBJ2-7, with 7 positions matching TRBD1. The CDR3 is 14 residues long. Looked up from germline, CDR1 is MNHEY and CDR2 is SVGAGI. V was pared by 6 bases and J by 1 base, with 6 bases of the junction left unmatched. CDR3 region: CASSGDRGSYEQYF. The CDR3 nucleotides read TGTGCCAGCAGCGGGGACAGAGGATCCTACGAGCAGTACTTC.

The J gene is TRBJ1-1, the V gene TRBV9; a possible D gene is TRBD1 (6 bases). The CDR3 runs to 15 residues. In germline, CDR1 is SGDLS, CDR2 YYNGEE. Deletions cut 4 bases from V and 4 bases from J, with 17 bases between. CDR3 nucleotides: TGTGCCAGCAGCCCCCTCCTGGGGGCAGTCACTGAAGCTTTCTTT. This translates into CASSPLLGAVTEAFF.